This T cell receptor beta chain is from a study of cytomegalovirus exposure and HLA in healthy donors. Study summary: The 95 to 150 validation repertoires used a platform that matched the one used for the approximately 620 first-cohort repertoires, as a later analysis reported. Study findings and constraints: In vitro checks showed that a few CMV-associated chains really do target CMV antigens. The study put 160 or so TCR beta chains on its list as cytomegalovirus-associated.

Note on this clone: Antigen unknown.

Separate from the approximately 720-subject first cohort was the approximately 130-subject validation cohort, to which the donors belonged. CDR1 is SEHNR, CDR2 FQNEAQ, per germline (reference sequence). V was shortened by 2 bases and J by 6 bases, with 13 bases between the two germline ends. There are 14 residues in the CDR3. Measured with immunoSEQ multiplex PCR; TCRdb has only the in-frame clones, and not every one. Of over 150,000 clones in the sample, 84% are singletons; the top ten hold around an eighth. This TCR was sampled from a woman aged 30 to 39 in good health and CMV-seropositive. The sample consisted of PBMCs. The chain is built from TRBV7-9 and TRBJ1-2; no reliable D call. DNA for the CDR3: TGTGCCAGCAGCTTACCTCTAAGGAGACATGGCTACACCTTC. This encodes CASSLPLRRHGYTF. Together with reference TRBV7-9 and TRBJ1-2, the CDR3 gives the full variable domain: DTGVSQNPRHKITKRGQNVTFRCDPISEHNRLYWYRQTLGQGPEFLTYFQNEAQLEKSRLLSDRFSAERPKGSFSTLEIQRTEQGDSAMYLCASSLPLRRHGYTFGSGTRLTVV.